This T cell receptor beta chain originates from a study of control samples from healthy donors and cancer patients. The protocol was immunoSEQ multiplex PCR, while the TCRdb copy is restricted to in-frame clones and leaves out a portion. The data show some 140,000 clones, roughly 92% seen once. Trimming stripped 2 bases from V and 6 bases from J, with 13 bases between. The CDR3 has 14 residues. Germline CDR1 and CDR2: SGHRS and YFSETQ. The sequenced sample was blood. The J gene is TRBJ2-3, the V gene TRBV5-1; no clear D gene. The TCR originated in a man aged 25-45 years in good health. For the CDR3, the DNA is TGCGCCAGCAGCTTTGGCCTTAATCGGGATACGCAGTATTTT. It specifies CASSFGLNRDTQYF.